The 22 T cell receptor beta chains in this list originate from one sample, sequenced in a study of T cell responses to AZD1222 COVID-19 vaccine. The assay was immunoSEQ multiplex PCR, and TCRdb's table has in-frame clones only and misses some. The table lists about 120,000 clones, roughly nine tenths of them singletons. The sequences come from peripheral blood, collected 28 days after the second AZD1222 dose. These receptors were obtained from an adult who received the AZD1222 COVID-19 vaccine.

The chain joins TRBV29-1 to TRBJ1-2; unclear D gene. Germline loops: CDR1 SQVTM, CDR2 ANQGSEA. The CDR3 consists of 16 residues. Trimming removed 2 bases at V and 5 bases at J, with 21 bases between. In nucleotides, the CDR3 is TGCAGCGTTGAAAAGGGTCAGCGCCCAACCATGTATGGCTACACCTTC. This codes for CSVEKGQRPTMYGYTF.

This rearrangement joins TRBV19 to TRBJ2-2; 9 bases line up with TRBD2. This CDR3 comprises 17 residues. CDR1 is LNHDA, CDR2 SQIVND, per germline (reference sequence). After removal of 3 bases from V and 3 bases from J, the junction contained 8 bases not matched to a gene. This chain's CDR3 is CASSMVRSGRYTGELFF. The CDR3 coding sequence is TGTGCCAGTAGTATGGTTCGTAGCGGGAGATACACCGGGGAGCTGTTTTTT.

V usage is TRBV3-1 (or the pseudogene TRBV3-2) and J usage is TRBJ2-3; maybe TRBD2 (6 bases). The length of the CDR3 is 15 residues. V shed 0 bases and J shed 3 bases, with 10 bases lying between them. From germline, CDR1 is LGHDT and CDR2 YNNKEL (reference sequence). This CDR3 reads CASSQDLGRTDTQYF. The CDR3 DNA follows: TGTGCCAGCAGCCAAGATCTTGGGAGGACAGATACGCAGTATTTT.

The sample holds a few counts of this clone. The chain employs TRBV7-6 and TRBJ2-5, with a weak D call TRBD2 (5 bases). The CDR3 is 12 amino acids. The V and J ends lost 5 bases and 3 bases respectively, with 7 bases between them. CDR1 is SGHVS, CDR2 FNYEAQ, per germline. The CDR3: CASSPTKETQYF. In DNA form, the CDR3 reads TGTGCCAGCAGCCCGACTAAAGAGACCCAGTACTTC.

The V gene is TRBV7-2, the J gene TRBJ2-5; 7 bases are a match to TRBD1. The J segment lost 6 bases and the V segment lost 4 bases, leaving 8 bases of the junction unmatched. Germline V gene lookup returns CDR1 SGHTA and CDR2 FQGNSA. The CDR3 is made up of 14 amino acids. The CDR3 DNA is TGTGCCAGCAGCTCTTACAGGGGTCCACAGACCCAGTACTTC. Translation: CASSSYRGPQTQYF.

The chain has TRBV7-2 and TRBJ1-1; D is unclear. Trimming pared 7 bases from V and 0 bases from J, leaving 9 bases between. From germline, CDR1 is SGHTA and CDR2 FQGNSA. The CDR3 covers 13 residues. The CDR3 sequence is CASIPSLNTEAFF. CDR3 bases: TGTGCCAGCATCCCGTCCCTGAACACTGAAGCTTTCTTT.

This sequence joins TRBV28 and TRBJ2-5; D perhaps matches TRBD2 (6 bases). Germline lookup yields CDR1 MDHEN and CDR2 SYDVKM. This CDR3 is 15 amino acids long. V was trimmed by 6 bases and J by 2 bases, leaving 16 bases between them. The CDR3 nucleotides read TGTGCCAGCAGGGGGGGTGGAAGACTGCAAGAGACCCAGTACTTC. Amino acid sequence: CASRGGGRLQETQYF. Together with reference TRBV28 and TRBJ2-5, the CDR3 gives the full variable domain: DVKVTQSSRYLVKRTGEKVFLECVQDMDHENMFWYRQDPGLGLRLIYFSYDVKMKEKGDIPEGYSVSREKKERFSLILESASTNQTSMYLCASRGGGRLQETQYFGPGTRLLVL.

CDR3 region: CAAGEGQPQHF. CDR3 bases: TGTGCCGCGGGGGAGGGGCAGCCCCAGCATTTT. V and J are TRBV6-5 and TRBJ1-5; a weak D match, TRBD1 (5 bases). V dropped 11 bases and J dropped 7 bases, with 12 bases sitting between them. CDR1 is MNHEY and CDR2 is SVGAGI in the germline V gene. This CDR3 has 11 amino acids.

The chain is built from TRBV9 and TRBJ2-1; D unresolved. Germline V gene lookup returns CDR1 SGDLS and CDR2 YYNGEE. The CDR3 is 14 residues long. Trimming removed 1 base at V and 5 bases at J, with 10 bases between. The chain's CDR3 is CASSVFLLDNEQFF. The CDR3 nucleotides read TGTGCCAGCAGCGTATTCTTGTTGGACAATGAGCAGTTCTTC.

The CDR3 reads CASSGVIPQGGNSPLHF. In DNA form, the CDR3 reads TGTGCCAGCAGTGGGGTAATACCTCAGGGTGGTAATTCACCCCTCCACTTT. The J gene is TRBJ1-6, the V gene TRBV6-1, with D perhaps matching TRBD1 (5 bases). The ends were cut back, 4 bases at V and 6 bases at J, with 19 bases in the middle. Germline V gene sequence: CDR1 MNHNS, CDR2 SASEGT. This CDR3 spans 17 amino acids.

The chain uses TRBV12-3 or TRBV12-4 and TRBJ1-5; D uncertain. V lost 5 bases and J 4 bases, leaving 9 bases between the germline ends. The CDR3 length is 13 residues. The CDR3, as DNA: TGTGCCAGCAGTCCTACAGCGAATCAGCCCCAGCATTTT. This sequence encodes CASSPTANQPQHF.

This chain joins TRBV5-4 and TRBJ2-7; TRBD2 aligns across 8 bases. Germline CDR1 and CDR2: SGHNT and YYREEE (reference sequence). The length of the CDR3 is 13 residues. V gave up 4 bases and J gave up 5 bases; unmatched junction bases: 5. The CDR3 reads CASSPAREDEQYF. In nucleotides, the CDR3 is TGTGCCAGCAGCCCCGCGCGGGAGGACGAGCAGTACTTC.

The chain combines TRBV7-2 with TRBJ1-1; possible D gene TRBD1, 6 bases. CDR3 size: 19 residues. In germline, CDR1 is SGHTA, CDR2 FQGNSA. Between the trimmed V and J ends, which lost 1 base and 2 bases, there was a span of 23 bases. The CDR3 is CASSLELPISRTANTEAFF. CDR3 nucleotides: TGTGCCAGCAGCTTAGAACTCCCAATATCACGGACAGCCAACACTGAAGCTTTCTTT.

The rearrangement uses TRBV5-4 and TRBJ2-2; 8 bases are shared with TRBD1. The V segment lost 3 bases and the J segment 6 bases; nucleotides outside the gene matches: 1. Germline loops: CDR1 SGHNT, CDR2 YYREEE (reference sequence). CDR3 length: 13 residues. Here the CDR3 DNA reads TGTGCCAGCAGCTCAGGGGGCCCCGGGGAGCTGTTTTTT. Amino acids: CASSSGGPGELFF.

The chain couples TRBV27 to TRBJ1-5; a possible D gene is TRBD1 (6 bases). Germline V lookup: CDR1 MNHEY, CDR2 SMNVEV (reference sequence). This CDR3 spans 16 amino acids. Trimming took off 3 bases at V and 0 bases at J, with 12 bases between the two ends. As DNA, the CDR3 is TGTGCCAGCAGTTTGGGGGCTGGCAGTAGCAATCAGCCCCAGCATTTT. Translating gives CASSLGAGSSNQPQHF.

The rearrangement links TRBV5-4 to TRBJ1-6; D is ambiguous. This CDR3 comprises 15 residues. Trimming pared 4 bases from V and 3 bases from J, leaving 11 bases between. CDR1 is SGHNT and CDR2 is YYREEE in the germline V gene (reference sequence). The CDR3 reads CASSVGPSYNSPLHF. In DNA form, the CDR3 reads TGTGCCAGCAGCGTAGGACCGAGCTATAATTCACCCCTCCACTTT.

The V and J genes are TRBV27 and TRBJ2-1; D is unclear. The CDR3 covers 12 residues. V was clipped by 5 bases and J by 4 bases, with 6 bases between them. Per the germline V gene, CDR1 is MNHEY and CDR2 is SMNVEV (reference sequence). CDR3 sequence: CASSRDYNEQFF. The CDR3 DNA is TGTGCCAGCAGTAGGGATTACAATGAGCAGTTCTTC.

The rearrangement joins TRBV4-1 to TRBJ1-3; tentative D call: TRBD1 (5 bases). Trimming removed 0 bases from V and 2 bases from J, with 11 bases in between. Germline V lookup: CDR1 MGHRA, CDR2 YSYEKL. This CDR3 is built from 16 residues. CDR3 DNA: TGCGCCAGCAGCCAAGATTTTGGGGGACCTGGAAACACCATATATTTT. It specifies CASSQDFGGPGNTIYF.

This chain joins TRBV11-3 and TRBJ2-2; 16 nucleotides match TRBD2. CDR3 size: 16 residues. Germline CDR1 reads SGHNT; CDR2 reads YENEEA. J lost 7 bases, V lost 4 bases, and 3 bases had no gene match. CDR3 protein: CASSSGTSGRDGELFF. CDR3 nucleotide sequence: TGTGCCAGCAGCTCCGGGACTAGCGGGAGGGACGGGGAGCTGTTTTTT. Complete variable domain (other parts from reference TRBV11-3 and TRBJ2-2): EAGVVQSPRYKIIEKKQPVAFWCNPISGHNTLYWYLQNLGQGPELLIRYENEEAVDDSQLPKDRFSAERLKGVDSTLKIQPAELGDSAVYLCASSSGTSGRDGELFFGEGSRLTVL.

The chain employs TRBV6-5 and TRBJ2-2; D assignment may be TRBD1 or TRBD2 (5 bases each). The CDR3 is made up of 14 amino acids. Deletions cut 6 bases from V and 2 bases from J, with 10 bases between. Germline V gives CDR1 MNHEY, CDR2 SVGAGI. DNA of the CDR3: TGTGCCAGCAGGCCTGGGACCAACACCGGGGAGCTGTTTTTT. Translating it yields CASRPGTNTGELFF.

The rearrangement joins TRBV27 to TRBJ1-5; no clear D gene. V was cut by 2 bases and J by 0 bases, with 8 bases left in between. The CDR3 loop spans 15 amino acids. Germline V CDR1 and CDR2: MNHEY, SMNVEV (reference sequence). CDR3 amino acids: CASSLDGNSNQPQHF. The CDR3 DNA sequence: TGTGCCAGCAGTTTAGACGGCAATAGCAATCAGCCCCAGCATTTT.

The chain is built from TRBV5-1 and TRBJ2-7; 9 bases align to TRBD2. The CDR3 has 14 amino acids. Germline values: CDR1 SGHRS, CDR2 YFSETQ. The trim removed 4 bases at V and 5 bases at J, leaving 7 bases unmatched. CDR3 nucleotides: TGCGCCAGCAGCCCACTTAGCGGGAGTAACGAGCAGTACTTC. This encodes CASSPLSGSNEQYF.